The 31 T cell receptor beta chains listed next were all sequenced from one sample in a study of T cells in Graves' hyperthyroidism and ophthalmopathy. Amplified TCR beta CDR3 regions derived from RNA transcripts. First-round RT-PCR with HTBI primers amplified the TCR CDR3 region. In TCRdb, the multiplex PCR reads were re-called with MiXCR into one record per CDR3 protein. Seen here are roughly 350,000 distinct CDR3 sequences, roughly 15% observed once, and the top ten hold around a fifth. The sample comprised blood. The origin of the receptors is a woman aged 30 to 39 with Graves' ophthalmopathy.

This chain joins TRBV7-9 and TRBJ1-2; perhaps TRBD1 as D (6 bases). In germline, CDR1 is SEHNR, CDR2 FQNEAQ (reference sequence). The V and J ends lost 5 bases and 3 bases respectively, with 13 bases between them. This CDR3 contains 14 residues. This CDR3 is CASSQQGFDYGYTF. The DNA of the CDR3 is TGTGCCAGCAGCCAACAGGGTTTCGACTATGGCTACACCTTC.

This clonotype was detected many times. The V call is TRBV20-1, the J call TRBJ1-4; possibly TRBD1 for D (5 bases). Trimming took 1 base from V and 8 from J, leaving 14 bases between them. CDR3 length: 14 amino acids. Germline V CDR1 and CDR2: DFQATT, SNEGSKA (reference sequence). The CDR3 DNA reads as TGCAGTGCTAGAGCGGGCAGGGTGGGAGAAAAACTGTTTTTT. Translating it yields CSARAGRVGEKLFF.

This clonotype was detected many times. The chain has TRBV20-1 and TRBJ1-1; D gene uncertain. V dropped 1 base and J dropped 1 base, with 7 bases sitting between them. The CDR3 length is 13 residues. The germline gives CDR1 DFQATT, CDR2 SNEGSKA (reference sequence). The CDR3 here is CSARVSGNTEAFF. The CDR3 DNA reads TGCAGTGCTAGAGTTTCGGGGAACACTGAAGCTTTCTTT.

This clonotype was observed at least ten times. The chain recombines TRBV2 with TRBJ1-5, with TRBD1 identical over 7 bases. Germline loops: CDR1 SNHLY, CDR2 FYNNEI. The CDR3 consists of 19 residues. The V gene end was trimmed by 5 bases and the J gene end by 0 bases; junction bases not matched to a gene: 16. As DNA, the CDR3 is TGTGCCAGCAGTTCGGACAGGAGAAGCTGGTCCTATAGCAATCAGCCCCAGCATTTT. Residues: CASSSDRRSWSYSNQPQHF.

This clonotype came up many times. This sequence joins TRBV12-3 or TRBV12-4 and TRBJ1-2; D possibly corresponds to TRBD1 (6 bases). The CDR3 runs to 13 residues. V was shortened by 3 bases and J by 8 bases, with 13 bases between the two germline ends. CDR3 DNA sequence: TGTGCCAGCAGTTTCCCGGGGGGGGCGGGCTACACCTTC. As protein: CASSFPGGAGYTF.

This clonotype appeared many times. The genes are TRBV2 and TRBJ1-6; weak D call: TRBD1 (5 bases). The germline V gene has CDR1 SNHLY and CDR2 FYNNEI. This CDR3 comprises 16 residues. The V end lost 6 bases, the J end lost 0 bases, and 12 bases lay between the germline ends. The CDR3 region is CASSLRQSSYNSPLHF. In DNA, the CDR3 is TGTGCCAGCAGCCTCAGACAGAGCTCCTATAATTCACCCCTCCACTTT.

This clonotype was counted many times. This chain links TRBV10-2 with TRBJ1-1; unclear D gene. Germline values: CDR1 WSHSY, CDR2 SAAADI. V lost 1 base and J 4 bases, leaving 7 bases between the germline ends. This CDR3 region has 13 residues. CDR3 in amino acids: CASSEWQLTEAFF. The CDR3 region has the DNA TGCGCCAGCAGTGAGTGGCAGCTCACTGAAGCTTTCTTT.

The sample holds one count of this clonotype. J is TRBJ2-3 and V is TRBV7-3, with D possibly TRBD2 on 6 matching bases. Trimming removed 1 base at V and 5 bases at J, with 13 bases between. The CDR3 spans 15 residues. Per the germline V gene, CDR1 is SGHTA and CDR2 is FQGTGA. In nucleotides, the CDR3 is TGTGCCAGCAGCTTAAGTGGCGGGAAGGGAGATACGCAGTATTTT. This codes for CASSLSGGKGDTQYF.

This clonotype showed up just a few times. The V gene is TRBV5-5, the J gene TRBJ1-3; 9 positions match TRBD1. CDR1 is SGHKS, CDR2 YYEKEE, per germline (reference sequence). The ends lost 5 bases at V and 7 bases at J; junction bases unmatched: 10. This CDR3 region has 15 residues. DNA for the CDR3: TGTGCCAGCAGGATCGGGACAGGGACTTGGAACACCATATATTTT. Protein: CASRIGTGTWNTIYF.

This clonotype has ten or more counts. The chain has TRBV20-1 and TRBJ2-1; no clear D gene. The germline V and J ends were trimmed by 4 bases and 4 bases, with 11 bases remaining between them. This CDR3 contains 13 residues. Per germline, CDR1 DFQATT and CDR2 SNEGSKA (reference sequence). The CDR3 DNA follows: TGCAGTGCTACAAAAGACACTTACAATGAGCAGTTCTTC. Translating gives CSATKDTYNEQFF.

This clonotype was observed at least ten times. The V and J genes are TRBV7-6 and TRBJ2-6; D ambiguous. This CDR3 is built from 15 residues. V lost 2 bases, J lost 2 bases, and 7 bases lay in between. Germline V CDR1 and CDR2: SGHVS, FNYEAQ. CDR3 amino acids: CASSLMAAGANVLTF. DNA for the CDR3: TGTGCCAGCAGCTTAATGGCAGCTGGGGCCAACGTCCTGACTTTC.

This clonotype was found many times. The chain couples TRBV28 to TRBJ2-1, with D possibly TRBD1 on 5 matching bases. The CDR3 contains 15 residues. V shed 5 bases and J shed 5 bases, with 16 bases lying between them. The V gene's germline CDR1 is MDHEN and CDR2 SYDVKM. The CDR3 protein is CASSVDMRWHNEQFF. The CDR3 nucleotides are TGTGCCAGCAGTGTGGACATGCGATGGCACAATGAGCAGTTCTTC.

In the case of this clonotype: A much larger clone is a single base away; this may be a read error. The chain combines TRBV18 with TRBJ2-3; 9 positions match TRBD1. The last part of the DNA fits TRBJ1-5 better; the J call may be wrong. This CDR3 comprises 15 residues. Germline CDR1 reads KGHSH; CDR2 reads LQKENI. The CDR3 coding sequence is TGTGCCAGCTCACGACCGGGACAGGGACCAGATACGCAGCATTTT. It yields the protein CASSRPGQGPDTQHF.

This clonotype was counted between two and nine times. The chain employs TRBV28 and TRBJ1-2, with TRBD1 matching over 8 bases. Germline loops: CDR1 MDHEN, CDR2 SYDVKM. This CDR3 spans 13 amino acids. V lost 6 bases and J lost 4; bases outside the gene matches: 4. The DNA of the CDR3 is TGTGCCAGCAGAAAACAGGGGGTCTATGGCTACACCTTC. Amino acid sequence: CASRKQGVYGYTF.

There are many counts of this clonotype. V usage is TRBV12-5 and J usage is TRBJ2-7; tentatively, D is TRBD1 or TRBD2 (5 bases each). Germline assignment: CDR1 LGHNT and CDR2 FRNRAP. This CDR3 has 16 residues. V shed 1 base and J shed 2 bases, with 15 bases lying between them. As DNA, the CDR3 is TGTGCTAGTGGTTTGGACCCCGGGACCCGAGCCTACGAGCAGTACTTC. Protein: CASGLDPGTRAYEQYF.

The chain uses TRBV19 and TRBJ2-3; a possible D gene is TRBD1 (6 bases). Trimming took 6 bases from V and 6 from J, leaving 22 bases between them. CDR1 LNHDA and CDR2 SQIVND come from the germline V gene (reference sequence). The CDR3 consists of 16 residues. CDR3 in DNA: TGTGCCAGTAGCAAACAGGACAGCGTCGCAGGCGATACGCAGTATTTT. Translating it yields CASSKQDSVAGDTQYF.

To note about this clonotype: A much larger clone differs by one base, so this may be a read error. The chain carries TRBV20-1 and TRBJ2-7; TRBD2 agrees at 12 bases. Germline V gene lookup returns CDR1 DFQATT and CDR2 SNEGSKA (reference sequence). The CDR3 is 14 residues long. Unmatched junction bases numbered 7, after V lost 3 bases and J lost 7 bases. CDR3 region: CSASLLAGGVEQYF. The CDR3 coding sequence is TGCAGTGCTAGTTTGCTAGCGGGGGGGGTTGAGCAGTACTTC.

This clonotype was observed a handful of times. The chain employs TRBV5-1 and TRBJ2-1; 7 nucleotides align to TRBD2. The germline gives CDR1 SGHRS, CDR2 YFSETQ. V dropped 4 bases and J dropped 4; count of bases not matched to a gene: 11. The CDR3 consists of 16 residues. In nucleotides, the CDR3 is TGCGCCAGCAGCATATTGCGGGGGTCTAGGTACAATGAGCAGTTCTTC. Translation gives CASSILRGSRYNEQFF.

This clonotype occurred many times. The chain combines TRBV7-9 with TRBJ2-7; 9 nucleotides line up with TRBD1. Germline CDR1 reads SEHNR; CDR2 reads FQNEAQ (reference sequence). The CDR3 loop spans 17 amino acids. J lost 4 bases, V lost 4 bases, and 14 bases had no gene match. CDR3 sequence (DNA): TGTGCCAGCAGCTCAACCCTCCTTCGGGACAGGGTTTACGAGCAGTACTTC. Its translation: CASSSTLLRDRVYEQYF.

This clonotype showed up many times. CDR3 residues: CASSSGGKLFF. CDR3 nucleotides: TGTGCCAGCAGCTCTGGGGGAAAACTGTTTTTT. V and J are TRBV7-2 and TRBJ1-4, with a tentative D call TRBD1 (5 bases). The CDR3 spans 11 residues. CDR1 and CDR2 from the germline V gene are SGHTA and FQGNSA. The V and J ends lost 4 bases and 10 bases respectively, with 7 bases between them.

This clonotype was detected many times. The chain joins TRBV11-2 to TRBJ2-1, with D unclear. The CDR3 has 19 amino acids. The germline V gene has CDR1 SGHAT and CDR2 FQNNGV. V was cut by 2 bases and J by 2 bases, with 22 bases left in between. As DNA, the CDR3 is TGTGCCAGCAGCTTATTTTCCCTCAAAGGTCCGAGGACCTACAATGAGCAGTTCTTC. Translating it yields CASSLFSLKGPRTYNEQFF.

This clonotype was seen a few times. This chain links TRBV13 with TRBJ1-2, with 8 bases lining up with TRBD1. Germline V gene sequence: CDR1 PRHDT, CDR2 FYEKMQ (reference sequence). V lost 0 bases to trimming and J lost 4 bases; unmatched junction nucleotides: 13. The CDR3 totals 18 residues. CDR3 protein: CASSLGDRVPINFYGYTF. Here the CDR3 DNA reads TGTGCCAGCAGCTTAGGGGACAGGGTTCCGATCAACTTCTATGGCTACACCTTC.

This clonotype was observed many times. DNA for the CDR3: TGTGCCAGCAGACGTAAGTCCGCCGGGGAGCTGTTTTTT. Protein product: CASRRKSAGELFF. The chain joins TRBV7-2 to TRBJ2-2; D remains unclear. The germline V and J ends were trimmed by 6 bases and 6 bases, with 11 bases remaining between them. Germline V gene lookup returns CDR1 SGHTA and CDR2 FQGNSA. This CDR3 has 13 amino acids. Drawing the rest from reference TRBV7-2 and TRBJ2-2, the complete variable domain is GAGVSQSPSNKVTEKGKDVELRCDPISGHTALYWYRQSLGQGLEFLIYFQGNSAPDKSGLPSDRFSAERTGGSVSTLTIQRTQQEDSAVYLCASRRKSAGELFFGEGSRLTVL.

This clonotype was seen ten or more times. V gene TRBV20-1 combines with J gene TRBJ2-7; 8 bases are shared with TRBD2. The CDR3 length is 16 residues. In germline, CDR1 is DFQATT, CDR2 SNEGSKA (reference sequence). V lost 1 base and J lost 4; bases outside the gene matches: 12. In DNA form, the CDR3 reads TGCAGTGCTAGAGGGGGGGACGGCGGGGGGAGGTACGAGCAGTACTTC. Its translation: CSARGGDGGGRYEQYF.

This clonotype was seen at least ten times. V gene TRBV30 combines with J gene TRBJ1-2; TRBD1 matches 9 bases. The germline gives CDR1 GTSNPN, CDR2 SVGIG (reference sequence). The CDR3 runs to 16 residues. V lost 5 bases, J lost 0 bases, and 10 bases stayed unmatched. The CDR3, as DNA: TGTGCCTGGGGACCCACCCGGACAGGGGCTAACTATGGCTACACCTTC. Protein product: CAWGPTRTGANYGYTF.

This clonotype has at least ten counts. The chain uses TRBV29-1 and TRBJ2-3; TRBD1 agrees at 7 bases. This CDR3 comprises 13 residues. Looked up from germline, CDR1 is SQVTM and CDR2 is ANQGSEA. After removal of 2 bases from V and 4 bases from J, the junction contained 3 bases not matched to a gene. DNA of the CDR3: TGCAGCGTTGAACAGGGGGTGGCAGATACGCAGTATTTT. It specifies CSVEQGVADTQYF.

The chain employs TRBV27 and TRBJ1-6; D uncertain. This CDR3 has 14 residues. V was clipped by 8 bases and J by 2 bases, with 10 bases between them. In germline, CDR1 is MNHEY, CDR2 SMNVEV (reference sequence). The CDR3 DNA reads as TGTGCCAGCTCGGGCAGCCCCTATAATTCACCCCTCCACTTT. Translated: CASSGSPYNSPLHF.

This clonotype was found many times. V gene TRBV3-1 combines with J gene TRBJ2-1; D is unresolved. Germline values: CDR1 LGHDT, CDR2 YNNKEL (reference sequence). Between the trimmed V and J ends, which lost 0 bases and 9 bases, there was a span of 15 bases. The CDR3 is 15 residues long. The CDR3 DNA sequence: TGTGCCAGCAGCCAAGAGAAGGTTCTGGAGCCTGAGCAGTTCTTC. This encodes CASSQEKVLEPEQFF.

This clonotype occurred many times. V usage is TRBV11-2 and J usage is TRBJ1-1; D unresolved. Looked up from germline, CDR1 is SGHAT and CDR2 is FQNNGV. The CDR3 extends over 15 amino acids. V was shortened by 0 bases and J by 6 bases, with 14 bases between the two germline ends. CDR3 loop: CASSLEPFSPAEAFF. The CDR3 nucleotides are TGTGCCAGCAGCTTAGAGCCCTTTTCTCCCGCTGAAGCTTTCTTT.

This clonotype came up many times. This chain links TRBV7-2 with TRBJ2-5; no definite D call. Germline values: CDR1 SGHTA, CDR2 FQGNSA. This CDR3 has 16 amino acids. With 1 base removed from V and 5 bases from J, the gap between germline ends came to 17 bases. The CDR3 reads CASSLVARSGLETQYF. The CDR3 DNA reads TGTGCCAGCAGCTTAGTGGCTAGATCGGGTTTGGAGACCCAGTACTTC.

This rearrangement joins TRBV12-3 or TRBV12-4 to TRBJ1-5; the D gene is possibly TRBD1 (6 bases). This CDR3 is built from 17 residues. Trimming took off 4 bases at V and 2 bases at J, with 18 bases between the two ends. In DNA, the CDR3 is TGTGCCAGCAGTTATTTCACGGGGGGGCTCCGCAATCAGCCCCAGCATTTT. Protein sequence: CASSYFTGGLRNQPQHF.